The rows below give T cell receptor beta chains drawn from one sample of a study of beta chain features in type 1 diabetes. Generated by immunoSEQ multiplex PCR, the TCRdb table keeps only in-frame clones and is missing some. Of hundreds of thousands of clones in the sample, 13% were seen once. The sample consisted of naive CD4+ T cells from blood. All receptors come from a man aged 18 to 35 with type 1 diabetes. Each CDR3 is given with its conserved first and last residue. Each record gives: D gene, J gene, V gene, clone size, CDR3 DNA, CDR3 protein. The D gene is left open where the match is weak. Clone size is stated in some rows and not others, as once, few, many or a class when expanded.

D: NA
J: TRBJ2-1
V: TRBV4-2
size: NA
DNA: TGTGCCAGCAGCCAAGCGGAGCGGCTCTCCTACAATGAGCAGTTCTTC
CDR3: CASSQAERLSYNEQFF

D: TRBD1
J: TRBJ1-2
V: TRBV5-1
size: NA
DNA: TGCGCCAGCAGCTTAGGACAGGGGGATGGCTACACCTTC
CDR3: CASSLGQGDGYTF

D: TRBD1
J: TRBJ1-3
V: TRBV7-6
size: NA
DNA: TGTGCCAGCAGCCTCGGGACAGCTGGAAACACCATATATTTT
CDR3: CASSLGTAGNTIYF

D: NA
J: TRBJ2-3
V: TRBV7-9
size: few
DNA: TGTGCCAGCAGCCCCCGCCGCGGGGCACACACAGATACGCAGTATTTT
CDR3: CASSPRRGAHTDTQYF

D: TRBD1
J: TRBJ1-2
V: TRBV29-1
size: NA
DNA: TGCAGCGCCGGGACAGGGGTTGACTATGGCTACACCTTC
CDR3: CSAGTGVDYGYTF

D: NA
J: TRBJ1-4
V: TRBV6-5
size: few
DNA: TGTGCCAGCAGTGGGGGGGCAACTAATGAAAAACTGTTTTTT
CDR3: CASSGGATNEKLFF

D: NA
J: TRBJ1-5
V: TRBV25-1
size: NA
DNA: TGTGCCAGCAGTGCCCTAAAGGGTGCAGGCCGGGATCAGCCCCAGCATTTT
CDR3: CASSALKGAGRDQPQHF

D: NA
J: TRBJ2-3
V: TRBV2
size: few
DNA: TGTGCCAGCAGTGCTCGGCGGGGTGCAGATACGCAGTATTTT
CDR3: CASSARRGADTQYF

D: NA
J: TRBJ1-1
V: TRBV29-1
size: few
DNA: TGCAGCGTTACCCCCCAGGTAGGGGGGAACACTGAAGCTTTCTTT
CDR3: CSVTPQVGGNTEAFF

D: NA
J: TRBJ1-2
V: TRBV5-1
size: NA
DNA: TGCGCCAGCAGCTTGACTCTTGGGGGGATTTTTGGCTACACCTTC
CDR3: CASSLTLGGIFGYTF

D: NA
J: TRBJ2-5
V: TRBV18
size: few
DNA: TGTGCCAGCTCACCAAACAGCCAAGAGACCCAGTACTTC
CDR3: CASSPNSQETQYF

D: NA
J: TRBJ2-7
V: TRBV2
size: few
DNA: TGTGCCAGCAGTGGGTGGGGGGCAAGGCCGTACTTC
CDR3: CASSGWGARPYF

D: NA
J: TRBJ1-1
V: TRBV25-1
size: few
DNA: TGTGCCAGCAGCAGGGTGGGAGGCACTGAAGCTTTCTTT
CDR3: CASSRVGGTEAFF

D: TRBD2
J: TRBJ2-2
V: TRBV9
size: few
DNA: TGTGCCAGCAGCGCCCTTGGGACTAGCGCGGGGGAGCTGTTTTTT
CDR3: CASSALGTSAGELFF

D: TRBD1
J: TRBJ1-6
V: TRBV6-6
size: few
DNA: TGTGCCAGCAGTCCACCCGGGACAGGGGGCGATTCACCCCTCCACTTT
CDR3: CASSPPGTGGDSPLHF

D: TRBD2
J: TRBJ2-7
V: TRBV5-6
size: few
DNA: TGTGCCAGCAGCAGGACTAGCGGGGGTTCGGAGCAGTACTTC
CDR3: CASSRTSGGSEQYF

D: TRBD2
J: TRBJ2-1
V: TRBV29-1
size: NA
DNA: TGCAGCGTCCTCGGGACTAGCGGGGGGGCCACCTACAATGAGCAGTTCTTC
CDR3: CSVLGTSGGATYNEQFF

D: NA
J: TRBJ2-2
V: TRBV28
size: few
DNA: TGTGCCAGCAGTTTGGAATACAGGATGAACACCGGGGAGCTGTTTTTT
CDR3: CASSLEYRMNTGELFF

D: NA
J: TRBJ1-4
V: TRBV4-1
size: few
DNA: TGCGCCAGCAGCCAAACCCCAGGGGTGGAGGAAAAACTGTTTTTT
CDR3: CASSQTPGVEEKLFF

D: NA
J: TRBJ1-1
V: TRBV19
size: NA
DNA: TGTGCCAGTAGCACGAGGGGGGAGCTCGGCACTGAAGCTTTCTTT
CDR3: CASSTRGELGTEAFF

D: NA
J: TRBJ1-3
V: TRBV9
size: few
DNA: TGTGCCAGCAGCGCCCGGGATGTCTCTGGAAACACCATATATTTT
CDR3: CASSARDVSGNTIYF

D: NA
J: TRBJ2-2
V: TRBV4-2
size: few
DNA: TGTGCCAGCAGCCAGGGCGGGGAACGCACCGGGGAGCTGTTTTTT
CDR3: CASSQGGERTGELFF

D: NA
J: TRBJ1-3
V: TRBV9
size: NA
DNA: TGTGCCAGCACGTCAGGAGGGACCTCTGGAAACACCATATATTTT
CDR3: CASTSGGTSGNTIYF

D: TRBD1
J: TRBJ2-1
V: TRBV4-2
size: few
DNA: TGTGCCAGCAGCCAAGACCTCGGGACCGGGACAGGTGGATATGAGCAGTTCTTC
CDR3: CASSQDLGTGTGGYEQFF

D: NA
J: TRBJ1-5
V: TRBV27
size: few
DNA: TGTGCCAGCAGTCCAGGGGCAGGGAATTCTGGAAATCAGCCCCAGCATTTT
CDR3: CASSPGAGNSGNQPQHF

D: NA
J: TRBJ2-3
V: TRBV7-9
size: few
DNA: TGTGCCAGCAGCTTACTGAGCGCGGGCACAGATACGCAGTATTTT
CDR3: CASSLLSAGTDTQYF

D: NA
J: TRBJ2-2
V: TRBV11-3
size: few
DNA: TGTGCCAGCAGCCGAGGGGATGGGGAGCTGTTTTTT
CDR3: CASSRGDGELFF

D: TRBD2
J: TRBJ2-3
V: TRBV10-3
size: NA
DNA: TGTGCCATCAGTGTATTGGCAGCGGGGACAGATACGCAGTATTTT
CDR3: CAISVLAAGTDTQYF

D: TRBD1
J: TRBJ1-5
V: TRBV30
size: NA
DNA: TGTGCCTCTTCCCCGGGACAGGGGGACAATCAGCCCCAGCATTTT
CDR3: CASSPGQGDNQPQHF

D: NA
J: TRBJ2-7
V: TRBV21-1
size: NA
DNA: TGTGCCACCAAGGGTTCGAGGGACAACCCCTACGAGCAGTACTTC
CDR3: CATKGSRDNPYEQYF

D: TRBD1
J: TRBJ1-3
V: TRBV4-1
size: NA
DNA: TGCGCCAGCAGCCCGGGACAGGCCTACTCTGGAAACACCATATATTTT
CDR3: CASSPGQAYSGNTIYF

D: TRBD1
J: TRBJ2-7
V: TRBV19
size: NA
DNA: TGTGCCAGTAGGGTACAGGGGTCCACCTACGAGCAGTACTTC
CDR3: CASRVQGSTYEQYF

D: NA
J: TRBJ2-5
V: TRBV2
size: NA
DNA: TGTGCCAGCACGGGGGTGGAGACCCAGTACTTC
CDR3: CASTGVETQYF

D: NA
J: TRBJ1-1
V: TRBV6-1
size: NA
DNA: TGTGCCAGCGGCAACACAATGAACACTGAAGCTTTCTTT
CDR3: CASGNTMNTEAFF

D: NA
J: TRBJ1-5
V: TRBV7-2
size: once
DNA: TGTGCCAGCAGCTTAGGAGGTGTCCAGCTCCAGCATTTT
CDR3: CASSLGGVQLQHF

D: TRBD1
J: TRBJ2-4
V: TRBV11-2
size: NA
DNA: TGTGCCAGCAGCTTAGCGGGGACAGGGTTGGACATTCAGTACTTC
CDR3: CASSLAGTGLDIQYF

D: NA
J: TRBJ2-5
V: TRBV29-1
size: few
DNA: TGCAGCGCTTTCGGAGGCGAGACCCAGTACTTC
CDR3: CSAFGGETQYF

D: NA
J: TRBJ2-1
V: TRBV7-6
size: NA
DNA: TGTGCCAGCACCCCGTTAGGTAGGAATCACAATGAGCAGTTCTTC
CDR3: CASTPLGRNHNEQFF

D: NA
J: TRBJ2-1
V: TRBV19
size: NA
DNA: TGTGCCAGTAGTAAACCCGCGGCAGGGTCCTACAATGAGCAGTTCTTC
CDR3: CASSKPAAGSYNEQFF

D: NA
J: TRBJ2-1
V: TRBV2
size: few
DNA: TGTGCCAGCAGTGATAGGAGGGGCAATGAGCAGTTCTTC
CDR3: CASSDRRGNEQFF

D: NA
J: TRBJ2-3
V: TRBV6-1
size: few
DNA: TGTGCCAGCAGAGCTACAGATACGCAGTATTTT
CDR3: CASRATDTQYF

D: NA
J: TRBJ1-3
V: TRBV30
size: few
DNA: TGTGCCTGGAGTGTACCCTCCGACCTGACCAACACCATATATTTT
CDR3: CAWSVPSDLTNTIYF

D: TRBD1
J: TRBJ1-3
V: TRBV29-1
size: few
DNA: TGCAGCGGCCGGGACAGGGCTGGAAACACCATATATTTT
CDR3: CSGRDRAGNTIYF

D: NA
J: TRBJ2-7
V: TRBV5-6
size: few
DNA: TGTGCCAGCAGCTCGACGAGGAGAAGCTCCTACGAGCAGTACTTC
CDR3: CASSSTRRSSYEQYF

D: TRBD1
J: TRBJ2-7
V: TRBV7-9
size: NA
DNA: TGTGCCAGCAGCCCCTGGACAGGGTTCGACGAGCAGTACTTC
CDR3: CASSPWTGFDEQYF

D: NA
J: TRBJ2-7
V: TRBV10-3
size: NA
DNA: TGTGCCATCAGAAGCAGGGGAAGCTACGAGCAGTACTTC
CDR3: CAIRSRGSYEQYF

D: NA
J: TRBJ2-1
V: TRBV5-1
size: NA
DNA: TGCGCCAGCAGCTTGGGGGAGTCCGGCCCCAATGAGCAGTTCTTC
CDR3: CASSLGESGPNEQFF

D: NA
J: TRBJ1-2
V: TRBV2
size: few
DNA: TGTGCCAGCAGTGATAGACAGGAGAACGTTTATGGCTACACCTTC
CDR3: CASSDRQENVYGYTF

D: TRBD1
J: TRBJ2-7
V: TRBV7-9
size: few
DNA: TGTGCCAGCAGCCCCCAAGGACAGTACAGGGGGCCGCTTTTCTACGAGCAGTACTTC
CDR3: CASSPQGQYRGPLFYEQYF

D: NA
J: TRBJ2-7
V: TRBV7-9
size: NA
DNA: TGTGCCAGCAGCCTCGAGCGGCCGGCAGAGATCCCCAGGGAGCAGTACTTC
CDR3: CASSLERPAEIPREQYF

D: NA
J: TRBJ2-7
V: TRBV9
size: NA
DNA: TGTGCCAGCAGCCCTAGGGACTCAGCCTACGAGCAGTACTTC
CDR3: CASSPRDSAYEQYF

D: NA
J: TRBJ2-3
V: TRBV4-2
size: NA
DNA: TGTGCCAGCAGCCGGGACGGAGGCACAGATACGCAGTATTTT
CDR3: CASSRDGGTDTQYF

D: NA
J: TRBJ2-3
V: TRBV19
size: NA
DNA: TGTGCCAGTAGTGCCGAGATAGGACAGTCAGATACGCAGTATTTT
CDR3: CASSAEIGQSDTQYF

D: NA
J: TRBJ1-2
V: TRBV30
size: NA
DNA: TGTGCCGGCGCCTGGACAGCTCTTAGTTCTAACTATGGCTACACCTTC
CDR3: CAGAWTALSSNYGYTF

D: NA
J: TRBJ2-3
V: TRBV5-1
size: NA
DNA: TGCGCCAGCAGCTTGGGGACTACCACTAGCACAGATACGCAGTATTTT
CDR3: CASSLGTTTSTDTQYF

D: NA
J: TRBJ2-1
V: TRBV25-1
size: few
DNA: TGTGCCAGCAGTGAAGGAAGCTCCTACAATGAGCAGTTCTTC
CDR3: CASSEGSSYNEQFF